One sample yielded the 30 T cell receptor beta chains listed below, sequenced in a study of OX40 agonist ivuxolimab in advanced cancers. Produced via immunoSEQ multiplex PCR; TCRdb's table is partial and in-frame only. The sample has roughly 20,000 clones; 55% to 75% are singletons. The input for sequencing was CD4+ or CD8+ T cells sorted from blood, taken in a trial of the OX40 agonist ivuxolimab. The receptor set was obtained from an adult with an advanced solid tumor such as melanoma, head and neck, liver or kidney cancer.

This chain joins TRBV4-2 and TRBJ2-7; D is tentatively TRBD1 or TRBD2 (6 bases each). From germline, CDR1 is LGHNA and CDR2 YNFKEQ. The ends were cut back, 5 bases at V and 3 bases at J, with 23 bases in the middle. The CDR3 sequence is 17 residues long. The CDR3 reads CASSEAGGRGIIYEQYF. For the CDR3, the DNA is TGTGCCAGCAGCGAAGCCGGGGGCCGGGGGATAATCTACGAGCAGTACTTC.

A few counts support this clone. The chain links TRBV6-5 to TRBJ1-1, with TRBD1 as a possible D gene (5 bases). The CDR3 is 14 residues long. Per germline, CDR1 MNHEY and CDR2 SVGAGI. V lost 6 bases to trimming and J lost 5 bases, with 16 bases between them. The CDR3 sequence is CASSPGRLMTEAFF. In DNA form, the CDR3 reads TGTGCCAGCAGCCCGGGACGGCTGATGACTGAAGCTTTCTTT.

V is TRBV6-1 and J is TRBJ2-7, with D possibly being TRBD1 or TRBD2 (5 bases each). The CDR3 length is 14 residues. V lost 5 bases to trimming and J lost 2 bases, with 13 bases between them. Germline assignment: CDR1 MNHNS and CDR2 SASEGT. This CDR3 reads CASSPGVGPYEQYF. The CDR3 DNA is TGTGCCAGCAGTCCCGGGGTGGGGCCCTACGAGCAGTACTTC.

The chain links TRBV19 to TRBJ2-7; 7 bases line up with TRBD2. CDR1 is LNHDA, CDR2 SQIVND, per germline (reference sequence). The CDR3 runs 14 residues. J gave up 5 bases and V 2 bases, and 6 bases lay outside the gene matches. The CDR3 nucleotides are TGTGCCAGTAGTATAAAGGCGGGGGTCGACGAGCAGTACTTC. This codes for CASSIKAGVDEQYF.

This chain links TRBV4-1 with TRBJ2-5, with 13 bases fitting TRBD2. With 0 bases clipped from V and 5 bases from J, the junction kept 3 bases outside the gene matches. Germline CDR1 MGHRA, CDR2 YSYEKL. The length of the CDR3 is 16 residues. The CDR3 DNA reads as TGCGCCAGCAGCCAAGATGAACTAGCGGGGGGGGAGACCCAGTACTTC. Its protein product is CASSQDELAGGETQYF.

The chain combines TRBV7-6 with TRBJ2-3; D not certain. Trimming cost V 3 bases and J 2 bases, with 15 bases left between them. Germline values: CDR1 SGHVS, CDR2 FNYEAQ. The CDR3 runs to 16 residues. The chain's CDR3 is CASSFDLDGYTDTQYF. The CDR3 DNA reads TGTGCCAGCAGCTTCGATTTGGACGGATACACAGATACGCAGTATTTT.

The chain has TRBV11-3 and TRBJ2-5, with D hard to call. The germline V and J ends were trimmed by 1 base and 2 bases, with 11 bases remaining between them. The CDR3 length is 15 residues. CDR1 and CDR2 (germline): SGHNT, YENEEA. The CDR3 DNA is TGTGCCAGCAGCTTAGGAGCCGGTAGGCAAGAGACCCAGTACTTC. Protein product: CASSLGAGRQETQYF. The whole variable domain, filled in from reference TRBV11-3 and TRBJ2-5, reads EAGVVQSPRYKIIEKKQPVAFWCNPISGHNTLYWYLQNLGQGPELLIRYENEEAVDDSQLPKDRFSAERLKGVDSTLKIQPAELGDSAVYLCASSLGAGRQETQYFGPGTRLLVL.

The gene calls are TRBV7-6 and TRBJ2-6; perhaps TRBD1 as D (6 bases). The V and J ends lost 5 bases and 5 bases respectively, with 22 bases between them. CDR1 and CDR2 from the germline V gene are SGHVS and FNYEAQ. The CDR3 runs to 18 residues. CDR3 amino acids: CASSTGQISQSRANVLTF. CDR3 DNA sequence: TGTGCCAGCAGCACGGGACAAATCTCACAAAGTCGGGCCAACGTCCTGACTTTC. The variable domain in full, with the rest retrieved from reference TRBV7-6 and TRBJ2-6, is GAGVSQSPRYKVTKRGQDVALRCDPISGHVSLYWYRQALGQGPEFLTYFNYEAQQDKSGLPNDRFSAERPEGSISTLTIQRTEQRDSAMYRCASSTGQISQSRANVLTFGAGSRLTVL.

The genes are TRBV7-2 and TRBJ2-7; TRBD1 matches 7 bases. The CDR3 spans 14 residues. After removal of 2 bases from V and 2 bases from J, the junction contained 3 bases not matched to a gene. Germline CDR1 is SGHTA and CDR2 is FQGNSA. The chain's CDR3 is CASSLLGTAYEQYF. DNA of the CDR3: TGTGCCAGCAGCTTACTTGGGACAGCCTACGAGCAGTACTTC.

V and J are TRBV9 and TRBJ1-5; D ambiguous. This CDR3 has 12 amino acids. The germline CDR1 and CDR2 sequences are SGDLS and YYNGEE. V shed 3 bases and J shed 4 bases, with 5 bases lying between them. CDR3 DNA sequence: TGTGCCAGCAGCGGAGGTAATCAGCCCCAGCATTTT. Translation gives CASSGGNQPQHF.

V and J are TRBV2 and TRBJ1-5, with 9 bases that match TRBD1. This CDR3 spans 14 amino acids. The junction had 5 bases not matched to a gene; V was cut back by 5 bases and J by 6 bases. Germline V CDR1 and CDR2: SNHLY, FYNNEI. As DNA, the CDR3 is TGTGCCAGCAGTTTCGGGACAGGGCCTCAGCCCCAGCATTTT. Its translation is CASSFGTGPQPQHF.

This clone was counted a single time. The chain links TRBV5-6 to TRBJ2-7; 10 positions match TRBD1. Germline V gives CDR1 SGHDT, CDR2 YYEEEE. V dropped 5 bases and J dropped 0; count of bases not matched to a gene: 11. This CDR3 region has 17 residues. The CDR3 sequence is CASRARQGASPSYEQYF. CDR3 nucleotide sequence: TGTGCCAGCAGGGCAAGACAGGGGGCTTCGCCCTCCTACGAGCAGTACTTC.

J is TRBJ2-5 and V is TRBV7-3; the match to TRBD2 covers 8 bases. Germline assignment: CDR1 SGHTA and CDR2 FQGTGA. This CDR3 spans 15 amino acids. V gave up 1 base and J gave up 9 bases; unmatched junction bases: 10. DNA of the CDR3: TGTGCCAGCAGCTTAAGTGCGGGGGGCCTGACGGCCCAGTACTTC. It codes for CASSLSAGGLTAQYF.

This chain uses TRBV6-5 with TRBJ1-6; D unclear. Germline loops: CDR1 MNHEY, CDR2 SVGAGI. V lost 4 bases and J 3 bases, leaving 4 bases between the germline ends. The CDR3 covers 13 residues. The CDR3 sequence: CASSLIYNSPLHF. CDR3 nucleotides: TGTGCCAGCAGTTTAATCTATAATTCACCCCTCCACTTT.

In this sample, this clone turned up a few times. V and J are TRBV19 and TRBJ1-5; maybe TRBD1 (5 bases). V was pared by 4 bases and J by 6 bases, with 13 bases between. The CDR3 is 14 amino acids. Germline CDR1 is LNHDA and CDR2 is SQIVND (reference sequence). The CDR3 here is CASSTRTPGQPQHF. CDR3 sequence (DNA): TGTGCCAGTAGTACGCGGACACCGGGTCAGCCCCAGCATTTT.

This chain uses TRBV13 with TRBJ1-1, with unresolved D. In germline, CDR1 is PRHDT, CDR2 FYEKMQ (reference sequence). This CDR3 comprises 13 residues. V lost 4 bases to trimming and J lost 1 base, with 7 bases between them. CDR3 nucleotides: TGTGCCAGCAGCTGGCTAGAGAACACTGAAGCTTTCTTT. Translating it yields CASSWLENTEAFF.

This rearrangement joins TRBV7-8 to TRBJ2-1; the D gene is possibly TRBD1 (5 bases). From germline, CDR1 is SGHVS and CDR2 FQNEAQ. V was cut by 1 base and J by 8 bases, with 15 bases left in between. The CDR3 covers 15 residues. The CDR3, as DNA: TGTGCCAGCAGCTTAGAAGGGGCCCAATTTTATGAGCAGTTCTTC. Its protein is CASSLEGAQFYEQFF. Together with reference TRBV7-8 and TRBJ2-1, the CDR3 gives the full variable domain: GAGVSQSPRYKVAKRGQDVALRCDPISGHVSLFWYQQALGQGPEFLTYFQNEAQLDKSGLPSDRFFAERPEGSVSTLKIQRTQQEDSAVYLCASSLEGAQFYEQFFGPGTRLTVL.

V is TRBV5-6 and J is TRBJ2-7, with a weak D call TRBD1 (6 bases). Trimming took off 6 bases at V and 5 bases at J, with 18 bases between the two ends. The CDR3 contains 14 residues. Per germline, CDR1 SGHDT and CDR2 YYEEEE. CDR3 DNA: TGTGCCAGCATCCAGGGGCAGGGAAGGAACGAGCAGTACTTC. Encoded protein: CASIQGQGRNEQYF. Drawing the rest from reference TRBV5-6 and TRBJ2-7, the complete variable domain is DAGVTQSPTHLIKTRGQQVTLRCSPKSGHDTVSWYQQALGQGPQFIFQYYEEEERQRGNFPDRFSGHQFPNYSSELNVNALLLGDSALYLCASIQGQGRNEQYFGPGTRLTVT.

The chain employs TRBV6-5 and TRBJ2-7; TRBD2 matches at 10 bases. V was clipped by 5 bases and J by 3 bases; unmatched bases: 7. The CDR3 is 15 residues long. Germline V gives CDR1 MNHEY, CDR2 SVGAGI. The CDR3 region has the DNA TGTGCCAGCAGTCCCGAAACTAGCGGGGACTACGAGCAGTACTTC. This encodes CASSPETSGDYEQYF.

This clone showed up just once. V usage is TRBV4-2 and J usage is TRBJ1-1; no definite D call. Germline assignment: CDR1 LGHNA and CDR2 YNFKEQ. V lost 0 bases and J 4 bases, leaving 12 bases between the germline ends. The CDR3 contains 15 residues. CDR3 DNA: TGTGCCAGCAGCCAAGAAAAGACCTGGGGCACTGAAGCTTTCTTT. It is translated as CASSQEKTWGTEAFF.

The CDR3: CASSQGGQGMGIWNTEAFF. DNA of the CDR3: TGCGCCAGCAGCCAAGGCGGACAGGGCATGGGGATATGGAACACTGAAGCTTTCTTT. The V call is TRBV4-1, the J call TRBJ1-1, with 8 bases aligning to TRBD1. Trimming cost V 1 base and J 1 base; bases outside gene matches: 14. Germline V gene sequence: CDR1 MGHRA, CDR2 YSYEKL. The CDR3 consists of 19 residues.

The V and J genes are TRBV7-3 and TRBJ1-4; D not certain. The CDR3 is 13 amino acids. Trimming left V 3 bases short and J 8 bases short, with 10 bases between. From germline, CDR1 is SGHTA and CDR2 FQGTGA. The CDR3 protein is CASSFVVEEKLFF. The DNA of the CDR3 is TGTGCCAGCAGCTTTGTAGTGGAGGAAAAACTGTTTTTT.

The J gene is TRBJ1-1, the V gene TRBV28, with a possible D match to TRBD1 (5 bases). The CDR3 consists of 15 residues. Germline V CDR1 and CDR2: MDHEN, SYDVKM. The V end was cut by 2 bases, the J end by 4 bases, with 14 bases between. CDR3 DNA sequence: TGTGCCAGCAGTTTAGGTTCAGGGTTTCGCACTGAAGCTTTCTTT. Residues: CASSLGSGFRTEAFF.

This clone was observed once. V and J are TRBV7-6 and TRBJ2-3; the D gene is possibly TRBD2 (6 bases). Trimming shortened V by 1 base and J by 2 bases, and 7 bases separated the two germline ends. Looked up from germline, CDR1 is SGHVS and CDR2 is FNYEAQ. This CDR3 is 14 amino acids long. The DNA of the CDR3 is TGTGCCAGCAGCTTAGGCGGGGTCACAGATACGCAGTATTTT. As protein: CASSLGGVTDTQYF.

V gene TRBV28 combines with J gene TRBJ1-6; D uncertain. Trimming pared 1 base from V and 4 bases from J, leaving 8 bases between. This CDR3 has 15 amino acids. CDR1 MDHEN and CDR2 SYDVKM come from the germline V gene. The CDR3 region is CASSLLWQYNSPLHF. As DNA, the CDR3 is TGTGCCAGCAGTTTATTGTGGCAGTATAATTCACCCCTCCACTTT.

This clone showed up just a few times. This sequence joins TRBV6-5 and TRBJ1-2, with D tentatively TRBD1 (6 bases). CDR3 length: 14 residues. Trimming pared 5 bases from V and 6 bases from J, leaving 16 bases between. Looked up from germline, CDR1 is MNHEY and CDR2 is SVGAGI. Here the CDR3 DNA reads TGTGCCAGCAGTAACCCGGGGGGCGCGAATGGCTACACCTTC. It codes for CASSNPGGANGYTF.

In the case of this clone: Other nucleotide sequences in the sample specify the same CDR3. V is TRBV7-3 and J is TRBJ2-1, with D possibly being TRBD2 (7 bases). This CDR3 has 16 amino acids. Trimming pared 5 bases from V and 7 bases from J, leaving 21 bases between. The germline CDR1 and CDR2 sequences are SGHTA and FQGTGA. CDR3 in amino acids: CASSPMGRGAVNEQFF. Written as DNA, the CDR3 is TGTGCCAGCAGCCCGATGGGTCGGGGGGCTGTGAATGAGCAGTTCTTC.

In this sample, this clone is medium-sized. This chain connects TRBV21-1 to TRBJ2-3; the DNA was not compared with TRBD2, the D call given in the table. TRBV21-1 is a listed pseudogene. This CDR3 is built from 16 residues. CDR3 bases: TGTGCCAGCAGCAAAGCAGCTGATAGCGGCACAGATACGCAGTATTTT. Its translation is CASSKAADSGTDTQYF.

This chain joins TRBV21-1 and TRBJ2-5; the table names TRBD2, a call not compared with the DNA. TRBV21-1 is a pseudogene. CDR3 length equals 19 residues. In DNA, the CDR3 is TGTGCCAGCACCCCCCCGGGACTCTCGTACTCAGATGAAAAAGAGACCCAGTACTTC. Its protein product is CASTPPGLSYSDEKETQYF.

The V and J genes are TRBV28 and TRBJ1-2; TRBD1 is a possible D gene (6 bases). This CDR3 region has 17 residues. CDR1 and CDR2 (germline): MDHEN, SYDVKM. V lost 6 bases, J lost 0 bases, and 20 bases lay in between. The DNA for the CDR3 is TGTGCCAGCAGCCCAGGTGGCGGGGGCGGAACTAACTATGGCTACACCTTC. This codes for CASSPGGGGGTNYGYTF.